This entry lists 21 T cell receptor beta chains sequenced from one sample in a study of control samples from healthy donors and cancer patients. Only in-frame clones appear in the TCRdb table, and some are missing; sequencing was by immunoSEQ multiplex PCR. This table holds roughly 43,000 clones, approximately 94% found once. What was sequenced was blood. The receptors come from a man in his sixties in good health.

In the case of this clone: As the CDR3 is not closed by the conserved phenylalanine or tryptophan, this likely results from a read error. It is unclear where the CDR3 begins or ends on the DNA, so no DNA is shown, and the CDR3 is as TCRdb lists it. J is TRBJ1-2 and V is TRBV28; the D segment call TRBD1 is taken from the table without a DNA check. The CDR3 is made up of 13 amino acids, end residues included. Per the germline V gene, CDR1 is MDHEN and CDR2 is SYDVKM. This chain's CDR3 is CASSTGGQVLSVG.

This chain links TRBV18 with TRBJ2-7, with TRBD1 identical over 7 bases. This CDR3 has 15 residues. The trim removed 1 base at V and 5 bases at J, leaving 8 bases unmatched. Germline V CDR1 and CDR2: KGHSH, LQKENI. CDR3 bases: TGTGCCAGCTCACCACGGCAGGGGGTCGTTGACGAGCAGTACTTC. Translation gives CASSPRQGVVDEQYF.

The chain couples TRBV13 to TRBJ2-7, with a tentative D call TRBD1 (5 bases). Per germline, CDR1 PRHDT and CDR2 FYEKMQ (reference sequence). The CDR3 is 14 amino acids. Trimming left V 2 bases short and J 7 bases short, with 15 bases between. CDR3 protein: CASSLQGAFGEQYF. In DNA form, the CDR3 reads TGTGCCAGCAGCTTACAAGGGGCATTTGGGGAGCAGTACTTC.

The CDR3 DNA sequence: TGTGCCAGTTTGGTCCCTCCCGGGACTAGCGACACGGGGTCCTACAATGAGCAGTTCTTC. It is translated as CASLVPPGTSDTGSYNEQFF. The rearrangement uses TRBV19 and TRBJ2-1; the match to TRBD2 covers 10 bases. The V gene end was trimmed by 8 bases and the J gene end by 1 base; junction bases not matched to a gene: 20. The CDR3 spans 20 residues. Germline V gives CDR1 LNHDA, CDR2 SQIVND (reference sequence).

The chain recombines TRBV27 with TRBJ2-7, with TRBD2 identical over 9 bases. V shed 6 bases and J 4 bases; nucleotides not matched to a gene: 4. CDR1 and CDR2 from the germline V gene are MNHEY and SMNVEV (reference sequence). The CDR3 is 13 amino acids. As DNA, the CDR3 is TGTGCCAGCAGGGCGAGCGGGAGGTACGAGCAGTACTTC. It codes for CASRASGRYEQYF.

Written as DNA, the CDR3 is TGTGCCAGCAGCCAAGACCGCAGACAGCCCCAGCATTTT. This gives the protein CASSQDRRQPQHF. This rearrangement joins TRBV3-1 (or the pseudogene TRBV3-2) to TRBJ1-5; D ambiguous. V lost 0 bases and J 7 bases, leaving 7 bases between the germline ends. The CDR3 has 13 residues. Germline assignment: CDR1 LGHDT and CDR2 YNNKEL (reference sequence).

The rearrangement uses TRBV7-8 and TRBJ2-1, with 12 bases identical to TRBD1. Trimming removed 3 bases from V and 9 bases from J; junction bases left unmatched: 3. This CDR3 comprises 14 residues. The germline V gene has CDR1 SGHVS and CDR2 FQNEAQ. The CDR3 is CASSFGTGGREQFF. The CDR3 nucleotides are TGTGCCAGCAGCTTCGGGACAGGGGGCCGTGAGCAGTTCTTC.

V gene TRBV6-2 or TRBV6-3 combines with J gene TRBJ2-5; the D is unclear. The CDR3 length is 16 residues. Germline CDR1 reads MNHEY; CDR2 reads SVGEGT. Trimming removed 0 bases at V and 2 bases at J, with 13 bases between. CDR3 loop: CASSYSFRQTQETQYF. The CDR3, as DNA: TGTGCCAGCAGTTACTCTTTCCGACAAACTCAAGAGACCCAGTACTTC.

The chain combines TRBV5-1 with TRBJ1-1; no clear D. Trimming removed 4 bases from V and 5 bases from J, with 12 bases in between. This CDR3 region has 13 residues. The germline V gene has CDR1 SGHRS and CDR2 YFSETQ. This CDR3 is CASSLNGGTEAFF. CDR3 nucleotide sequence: TGCGCCAGCAGCCTCAACGGTGGGACTGAAGCTTTCTTT.

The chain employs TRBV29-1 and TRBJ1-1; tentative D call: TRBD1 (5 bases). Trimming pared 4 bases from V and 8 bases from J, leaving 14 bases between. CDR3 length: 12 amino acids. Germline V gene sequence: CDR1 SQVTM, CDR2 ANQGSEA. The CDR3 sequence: CSVGAPGREAFF. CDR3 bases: TGCAGCGTTGGGGCCCCAGGGAGAGAAGCTTTCTTT.

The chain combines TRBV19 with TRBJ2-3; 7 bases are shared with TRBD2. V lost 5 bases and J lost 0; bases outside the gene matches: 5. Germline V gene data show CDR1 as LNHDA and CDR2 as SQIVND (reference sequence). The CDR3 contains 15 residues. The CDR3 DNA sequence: TGTGCCAGTAGTGGAAGCGGGACTAGCACAGATACGCAGTATTTT. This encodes CASSGSGTSTDTQYF.

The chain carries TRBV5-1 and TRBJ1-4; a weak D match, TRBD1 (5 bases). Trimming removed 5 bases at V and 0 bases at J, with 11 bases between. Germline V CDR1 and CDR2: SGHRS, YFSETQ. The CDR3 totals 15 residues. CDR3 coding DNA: TGCGCCAGCAGGAAAATAGGGGCAACTAATGAAAAACTGTTTTTT. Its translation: CASRKIGATNEKLFF. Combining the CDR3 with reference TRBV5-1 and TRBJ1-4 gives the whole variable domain KAGVTQTPRYLIKTRGQQVTLSCSPISGHRSVSWYQQTPGQGLQFLFEYFSETQRNKGNFPGRFSGRQFSNSRSEMNVSTLELGDSALYLCASRKIGATNEKLFFGSGTQLSVL.

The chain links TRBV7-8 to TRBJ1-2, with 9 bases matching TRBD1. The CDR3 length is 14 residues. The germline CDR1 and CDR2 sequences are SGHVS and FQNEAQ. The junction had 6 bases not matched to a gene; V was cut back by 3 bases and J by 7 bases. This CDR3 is CASSLLQGAGGYTF. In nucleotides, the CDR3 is TGTGCCAGCAGCTTGCTACAGGGGGCGGGTGGCTACACCTTC.

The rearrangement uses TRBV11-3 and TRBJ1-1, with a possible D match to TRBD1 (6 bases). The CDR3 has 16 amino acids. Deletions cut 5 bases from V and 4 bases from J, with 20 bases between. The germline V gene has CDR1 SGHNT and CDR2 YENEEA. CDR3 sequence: CASSREGGRGTTEAFF. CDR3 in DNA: TGTGCCAGCAGCCGAGAGGGGGGAAGAGGAACCACTGAAGCTTTCTTT.

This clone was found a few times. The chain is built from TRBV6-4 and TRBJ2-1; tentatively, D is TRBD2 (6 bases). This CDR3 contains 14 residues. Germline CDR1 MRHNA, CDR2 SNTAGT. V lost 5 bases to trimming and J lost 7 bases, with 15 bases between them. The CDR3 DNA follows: TGTGCCAGCAGTCTGTCGGGAGAGGCAAATGAGCAGTTCTTC. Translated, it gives CASSLSGEANEQFF.

The CDR3 nucleotides read TGTGCCACCAGTGAATCAGGGAGCTTCTCCCCCTATGGCTACACCTTC. It codes for CATSESGSFSPYGYTF. V and J are TRBV24-1 and TRBJ1-2; a weak D match, TRBD1 (5 bases). Germline V gene lookup returns CDR1 KGHDR and CDR2 SFDVKD. This CDR3 is 16 amino acids long. Trimming took off 4 bases at V and 4 bases at J, with 18 bases between the two ends.

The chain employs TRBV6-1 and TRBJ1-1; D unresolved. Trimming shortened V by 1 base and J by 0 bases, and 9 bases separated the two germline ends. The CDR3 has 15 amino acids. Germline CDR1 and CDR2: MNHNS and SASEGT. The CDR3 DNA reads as TGTGCCAGCAGTGAAGGAGGGTTCATGAACACTGAAGCTTTCTTT. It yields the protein CASSEGGFMNTEAFF.

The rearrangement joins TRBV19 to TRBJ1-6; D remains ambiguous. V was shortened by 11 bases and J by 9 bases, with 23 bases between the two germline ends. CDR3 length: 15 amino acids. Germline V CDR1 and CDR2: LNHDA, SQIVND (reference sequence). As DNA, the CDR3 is TGTGCCTCCAAAATGGGGAGATGGAGTGTTTCACCCCTCCACTTT. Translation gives CASKMGRWSVSPLHF.

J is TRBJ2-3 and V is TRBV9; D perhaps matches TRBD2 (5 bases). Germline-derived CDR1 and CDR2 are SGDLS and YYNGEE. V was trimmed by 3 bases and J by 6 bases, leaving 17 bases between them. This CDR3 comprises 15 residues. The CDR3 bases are TGTGCCAGCAGCGGAAGCCGGGCCTCGGGGGATACGCAGTATTTT. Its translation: CASSGSRASGDTQYF.

The CDR3 region has the DNA TGCAGCGTAGGGGCCCGAGACGGGCAGTTCTTC. It is translated as CSVGARDGQFF. The chain employs TRBV29-1 and TRBJ2-1; weak D call: TRBD1 (5 bases). V gave up 6 bases and J gave up 12 bases, with 15 bases separating them. CDR1 is SQVTM and CDR2 is ANQGSEA in the germline V gene. CDR3 length equals 11 residues.

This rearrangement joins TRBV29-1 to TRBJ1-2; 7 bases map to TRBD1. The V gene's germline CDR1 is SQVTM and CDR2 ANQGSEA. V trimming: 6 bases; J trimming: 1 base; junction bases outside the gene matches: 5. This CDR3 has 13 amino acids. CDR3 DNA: TGCAGCGTACGGGACAGCTTTAACTATGGCTACACCTTC. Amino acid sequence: CSVRDSFNYGYTF.